This T cell receptor (beta chain) was found in a study of STAT5B mutations in CD4+ large granular lymphocyte leukemia. Germline CDR1 and CDR2: MDHEN and SYDVKM. V was shortened by 8 bases and J by 8 bases, with 21 bases between the two germline ends. The CDR3 covers 14 residues. Original data processing: A productive frequency of 2.59 x 10-5 was the lowest detectable. Assay used: immunoSEQ multiplex PCR; TCRdb lists only in-frame clones, some missing. The V and J calls and clone size are taken from that table; D and trimming were inferred from the DNA. The sample consists of more than 30,000 clones, 85% to 90% of them appearing once. To note about this clone: Antigen unknown.

Overall study results and limits: Main leukemic clonotypes were patient-specific, but 25% appeared at low frequency elsewhere. Top patient clones used TRBV06 genes more often: 8/27 versus 2/35 in controls.

The chain combines TRBV28 with TRBJ1-2; D is perhaps TRBD1 (5 bases). Sequencing was performed on CD4+ T cells from blood buffy coats. This sequence was found in a human donor in good health. DNA of the CDR3: TGTGCCAGCTTCCTTTCGGGTGGGGGGGGAGGCTACACCTTC. Translated, it gives CASFLSGGGGGYTF.